There are many counts of the clone carrying this T cell receptor beta chain. Antigen unknown. The sample belongs to a study of T cell repertoires in cytomegalovirus infection. Overall study: Public TCR beta signatures indicated both CMV infection and matching HLA type. Findings and caveats of the study: CMV carriers with the relevant HLA were identified by cumulative public TCR beta family frequency. HLA-C-restricted TCR beta clonotypes specific for CMV led the ex vivo response.

In germline, CDR1 is SGHVS, CDR2 FQNEAQ. Trimming cost V 3 bases and J 6 bases, with 11 bases left between them. The CDR3 has 14 residues. TCRdb itself ran the reads through MiXCR, one entry per CDR3 protein. Of hundreds of thousands of distinct CDR3 sequences in the sample, less than 20% were seen once. Sequenced input: PBMCs. The chain employs TRBV7-8 and TRBJ2-2, with D perhaps TRBD2 (5 bases). This sequence was found in a human donor in good health (CMV status not recorded). Some clones in this sample may be carry-over from other donors' samples. The chain's CDR3 is CASSFTSSSGELFF. The CDR3 bases are TGTGCCAGCAGCTTCACTAGTTCTTCCGGGGAGCTGTTTTTT.